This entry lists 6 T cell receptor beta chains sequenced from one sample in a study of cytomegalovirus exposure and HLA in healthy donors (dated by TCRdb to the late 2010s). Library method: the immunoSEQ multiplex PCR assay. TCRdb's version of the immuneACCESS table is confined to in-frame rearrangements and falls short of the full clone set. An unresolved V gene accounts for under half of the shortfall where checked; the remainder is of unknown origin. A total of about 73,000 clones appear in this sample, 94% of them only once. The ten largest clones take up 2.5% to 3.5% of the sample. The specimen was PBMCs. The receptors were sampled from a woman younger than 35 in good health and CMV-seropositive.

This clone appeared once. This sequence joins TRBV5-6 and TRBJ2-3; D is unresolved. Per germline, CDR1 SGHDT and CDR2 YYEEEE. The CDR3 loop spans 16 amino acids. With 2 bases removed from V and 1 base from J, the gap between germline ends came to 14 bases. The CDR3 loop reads CASSFKGGPGTDTQYF. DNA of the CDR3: TGTGCCAGCAGCTTCAAAGGCGGTCCGGGCACAGATACGCAGTATTTT.

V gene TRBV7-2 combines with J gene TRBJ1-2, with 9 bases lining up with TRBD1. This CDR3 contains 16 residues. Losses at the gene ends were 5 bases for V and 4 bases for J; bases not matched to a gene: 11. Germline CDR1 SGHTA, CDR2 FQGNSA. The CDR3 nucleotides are TGTGCCAGCAGCGCCGGGACAGGGCTCGGTGGCTATGGCTACACCTTC. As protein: CASSAGTGLGGYGYTF.

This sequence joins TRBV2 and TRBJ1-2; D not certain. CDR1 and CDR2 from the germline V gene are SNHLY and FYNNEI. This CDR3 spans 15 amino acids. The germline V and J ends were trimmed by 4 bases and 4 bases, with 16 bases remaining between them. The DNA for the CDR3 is TGTGCCAGCAGTGGTGGGCGGGGAGAGGTCTATGGCTACACCTTC. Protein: CASSGGRGEVYGYTF. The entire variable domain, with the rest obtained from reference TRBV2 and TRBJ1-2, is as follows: EPEVTQTPSHQVTQMGQEVILRCVPISNHLYFYWYRQILGQKVEFLVSFYNNEISEKSEIFDDQFSVERPDGSNFTLKIRSTKLEDSAMYFCASSGGRGEVYGYTFGSGTRLTVV.

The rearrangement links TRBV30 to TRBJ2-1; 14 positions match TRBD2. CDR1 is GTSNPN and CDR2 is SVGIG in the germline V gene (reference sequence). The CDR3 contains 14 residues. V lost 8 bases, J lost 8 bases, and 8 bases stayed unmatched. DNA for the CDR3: TGTGCCCAGAGACCGGGACTAGCGGGGGATGAGCAGTTCTTC. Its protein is CAQRPGLAGDEQFF.

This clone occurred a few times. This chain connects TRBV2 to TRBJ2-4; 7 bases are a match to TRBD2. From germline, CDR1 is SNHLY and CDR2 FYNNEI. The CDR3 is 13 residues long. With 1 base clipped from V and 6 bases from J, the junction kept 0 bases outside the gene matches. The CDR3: CASSEGGGNIQYF. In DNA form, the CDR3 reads TGTGCCAGCAGTGAAGGGGGGGGAAACATTCAGTACTTC.

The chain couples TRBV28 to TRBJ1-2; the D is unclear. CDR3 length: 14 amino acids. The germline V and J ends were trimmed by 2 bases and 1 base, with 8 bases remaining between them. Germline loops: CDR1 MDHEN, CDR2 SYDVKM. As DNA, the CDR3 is TGTGCCAGCAGTTTAAATCCGTTTAACTATGGCTACACCTTC. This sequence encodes CASSLNPFNYGYTF.